Below, 11 T cell receptor beta chains from the same sample are listed, as sequenced in a study of response to subunit inactivated influenza vaccine. In TCRdb, the RT-PCR reads were re-called with MiXCR into one record per CDR3 protein. Of under 200,000 distinct CDR3 sequences in the sample, about 10% were seen once. The starting material was CD8+ T cells sorted from PBMCs, obtained 23 to 25 months after vaccination. These receptors were taken from a man aged 45-69 years who received an inactivated influenza vaccine.

The V and J genes are TRBV5-1 and TRBJ1-2; TRBD1 aligns across 7 bases. CDR1 and CDR2 from the germline V gene are SGHRS and YFSETQ. The trim removed 4 bases at V and 3 bases at J, leaving 6 bases unmatched. The CDR3 has 14 amino acids. The CDR3, as DNA: TGCGCCAGCAGCGCACAGGGGCGGTACTATGGCTACACCTTC. It translates to CASSAQGRYYGYTF.

V gene TRBV29-1 combines with J gene TRBJ2-7; TRBD1 matches at 11 bases. The CDR3 sequence is 14 residues long. The germline gives CDR1 SQVTM, CDR2 ANQGSEA. V gave up 7 bases and J gave up 7 bases; unmatched junction bases: 12. The CDR3 bases are TGCAGCGGGGACAGGGGGAGGCCCTCCCAGGAGCAGTACTTC. Translated: CSGDRGRPSQEQYF.

This clonotype has at least ten counts. The genes are TRBV15 and TRBJ2-1; the match to TRBD2 covers 10 bases. Germline CDR1 LNHNV, CDR2 YYDKDF (reference sequence). This CDR3 is 17 amino acids long. The V gene end was trimmed by 1 base and the J gene end by 4 bases; junction bases not matched to a gene: 7. CDR3 DNA: TGTGCCACCAGCAGAGTATTCGGGACTAGCGTTTACAATGAGCAGTTCTTC. The encoded protein is CATSRVFGTSVYNEQFF.

About this clonotype itself: The junction and the germline gene differ at one end; a read error may be behind it. V is TRBV15 and J is TRBJ1-5, with D possibly matching TRBD1 (6 bases). This CDR3 spans 14 amino acids. Per the germline V gene, CDR1 is LNHNV and CDR2 is YYDKDF (reference sequence). The CDR3 sequence is CATRRGNSNQPQHF. CDR3 nucleotides: TGTGCCACCCGCAGGGGAAATAGCAATCAGCCCCAGCATTTT.

This sequence joins TRBV28 and TRBJ2-7; 10 nucleotides align to TRBD1. V dropped 6 bases and J dropped 4; count of bases not matched to a gene: 9. The germline V gene encodes CDR1 MDHEN and CDR2 SYDVKM. The CDR3 is made up of 15 amino acids. The CDR3 reads CASRGWDRGKYEQYF. CDR3 bases: TGTGCCAGCAGGGGCTGGGACAGGGGTAAGTACGAGCAGTACTTC.

The table lists this clonotype with a count of one. CDR3 bases: TGTGCCAGCAGCTTAGGGGTTGCAGGGGCGAACACTGAAGCTTTCTTT. Translating it yields CASSLGVAGANTEAFF. This chain uses TRBV28 with TRBJ1-1; perhaps TRBD1 as D (6 bases). The germline V gene encodes CDR1 MDHEN and CDR2 SYDVKM. This CDR3 comprises 16 residues. V was clipped by 6 bases and J by 1 base, with 18 bases between them.

This clonotype has only a few counts. Its ends do not fully match the called genes, so a read error is possible. The chain has TRBV3-1 and TRBJ2-7; D gene ambiguous. Germline assignment: CDR1 LGHDT and CDR2 YNNKEL (reference sequence). The CDR3 runs 15 residues. CDR3 loop: CASSKEAPCTYEQYF. As DNA, the CDR3 is TGTGCCAGCAGCAAAGAGGCGCCTTGTACCTACGAGCAGTACTTC.

Within the sample, this clonotype is medium-sized. The rearrangement uses TRBV12-3 or TRBV12-4 and TRBJ1-5, with D hard to call. V gave up 4 bases and J gave up 3 bases, with 16 bases separating them. The CDR3 length is 16 residues. CDR3 coding DNA: TGTGCCAGCAGTTATGAGGCCCTATCCCACAATCAGCCCCAGCATTTT. Its protein is CASSYEALSHNQPQHF.

This chain uses TRBV11-2 with TRBJ2-5; 7 nucleotides align to TRBD2. The CDR3 runs 14 residues. Germline CDR1 reads SGHAT; CDR2 reads FQNNGV. V shed 4 bases, J shed 5 bases, and the junction held 7 bases outside the gene matches. CDR3 residues: CASSSLTSWETQYF. In DNA, the CDR3 is TGTGCCAGCAGCTCCCTGACTAGCTGGGAGACCCAGTACTTC.

The chain links TRBV6-5 to TRBJ2-5, with D tentatively TRBD1 or TRBD2 (5 bases each). Germline V gene lookup returns CDR1 MNHEY and CDR2 SVGAGI. Trimming left V 1 base short and J 2 bases short, with 8 bases between. The CDR3 contains 14 residues. CDR3 protein: CASSYWDGQETQYF. CDR3 DNA: TGTGCCAGCAGTTACTGGGACGGACAAGAGACCCAGTACTTC.

A few counts support this clonotype. The chain links TRBV2 to TRBJ2-1; 11 bases agree with TRBD2. This CDR3 is built from 17 residues. Germline V gene data show CDR1 as SNHLY and CDR2 as FYNNEI. V shed 1 base and J 2 bases; nucleotides not matched to a gene: 4. CDR3 loop: CASSEEGGLAAYNEQFF. As DNA, the CDR3 is TGTGCCAGCAGTGAAGAGGGGGGACTAGCGGCCTACAATGAGCAGTTCTTC.